The 14 T cell receptor beta chains below all came from one sample that was sequenced in a study of blood T cells in healthy people across ages. A second PCR, run for roughly 7 to 11 cycles, used a sample-barcoded 5' primer plus a J-beta primer mix. MiXCR was run by TCRdb on the 5' RACE reads, yielding one entry per CDR3 protein. The data contain about 1.6 million distinct CDR3 sequences, around 36% of them singletons. Sequenced: blood. The origin of the receptors is a woman aged 25 to 39 in good health.

J is TRBJ2-6 and V is TRBV6-1; 13 bases fit TRBD2. Trimming removed 3 bases from V and 2 bases from J; junction bases left unmatched: 4. CDR1 and CDR2 (germline): MNHNS, SASEGT. The CDR3 sequence is 18 residues long. The CDR3 protein is CASSDGLAGVTGANVLTF. DNA for the CDR3: TGTGCCAGCAGTGACGGACTAGCGGGAGTCACTGGGGCCAACGTCCTGACTTTC.

The chain has TRBV27 and TRBJ2-6; tentative D call: TRBD2 (5 bases). Germline V lookup: CDR1 MNHEY, CDR2 SMNVEV (reference sequence). The CDR3 has 17 residues. V was trimmed by 6 bases and J by 2 bases, leaving 17 bases between them. CDR3 DNA sequence: TGTGCCAGCAGGCCGTTGAGCGGTTGGGCTGGGGCCAACGTCCTGACTTTC. Its protein is CASRPLSGWAGANVLTF.

In this sample, this clonotype turned up a few times. The J gene is TRBJ1-6, the V gene TRBV3-1; maybe TRBD1 (6 bases). CDR3 size: 14 residues. The germline CDR1 and CDR2 sequences are LGHDT and YNNKEL (reference sequence). Trimming shortened V by 5 bases and J by 10 bases, and 15 bases separated the two germline ends. For the CDR3, the DNA is TGTGCCAGCAGCGGGACCCAGGGGCGATCACCCCTCCACTTT. Translation: CASSGTQGRSPLHF.

In DNA, the CDR3 is TGTGCCAGCAGCGAGGTCGAGGGGTCCAACAATGAGCAGTTCTTC. Translated, it gives CASSEVEGSNNEQFF. The V and J genes are TRBV5-4 and TRBJ2-1; perhaps D is TRBD1 or TRBD2 (5 bases each). The CDR3 is 15 residues long. CDR1 SGHNT and CDR2 YYREEE come from the germline V gene (reference sequence). The V and J ends lost 4 bases and 5 bases respectively, with 16 bases between them.

This clonotype was detected once. The chain employs TRBV13 and TRBJ2-7; the D gene is possibly TRBD1 (6 bases). Germline V gives CDR1 PRHDT, CDR2 FYEKMQ (reference sequence). The CDR3 consists of 15 residues. V was pared by 6 bases and J by 5 bases, with 20 bases between. CDR3 sequence: CASSNAGALSHEQYF. The CDR3 DNA is TGTGCCAGCAGTAATGCAGGGGCCCTTTCCCACGAGCAGTACTTC.

A few counts support this clonotype. CDR3 in DNA: TGTGCCAGCAGTTTATCGAAAATTGGAGGGACTCGCTACACCTTC. It translates to CASSLSKIGGTRYTF. This chain uses TRBV27 with TRBJ1-2, with a tentative D call TRBD1 (5 bases). Germline CDR1 is MNHEY and CDR2 is SMNVEV (reference sequence). CDR3 length: 15 residues. The ends were cut back, 0 bases at V and 9 bases at J, with 17 bases in the middle.

Concerning this clonotype: A junction boundary mismatches the germline segment, possibly from a read error. V gene TRBV9 combines with J gene TRBJ2-1; D uncertain. In germline, CDR1 is SGDLS, CDR2 YYNGEE. The CDR3 spans 14 residues. The CDR3 DNA sequence: TGTGCCAGCAGCGTAGGTCGGCAATACAATGGGCAGTTCTTC. It codes for CASSVGRQYNGQFF. Drawing the rest from reference TRBV9 and TRBJ2-1, the complete variable domain is DSGVTQTPKHLITATGQRVTLRCSPRSGDLSVYWYQQSLDQGLQFLIQYYNGEERAKGNILERFSAQQFPDLHSELNLSSLELGDSALYFCASSVGRQYNGQFFGPGTRLTVL.

The CDR3 DNA reads as TGTGCCAGCAGCCCAGGACAGGGCATCGTAACGAACACTGAAGCTTTCTTT. Its protein is CASSPGQGIVTNTEAFF. This chain uses TRBV4-2 with TRBJ1-1, with 8 nucleotides matching TRBD1. Germline lookup yields CDR1 LGHNA and CDR2 YNFKEQ. This CDR3 spans 17 amino acids. V lost 4 bases, J lost 1 base, and 11 bases stayed unmatched.

The J gene is TRBJ2-6, the V gene TRBV9; 8 positions match TRBD1. The CDR3 has 13 amino acids. The V segment lost 4 bases and the J segment 12 bases; nucleotides outside the gene matches: 6. The germline gives CDR1 SGDLS, CDR2 YYNGEE. CDR3 sequence (DNA): TGTGCCAGCAGCTCGGGACAGGCTCCCGTCCTGACTTTC. Encoded protein: CASSSGQAPVLTF.

V is TRBV5-1 and J is TRBJ2-5; a weak D match, TRBD2 (5 bases). CDR3 length: 15 amino acids. The germline CDR1 and CDR2 sequences are SGHRS and YFSETQ. V dropped 4 bases and J dropped 5 bases, with 18 bases sitting between them. As DNA, the CDR3 is TGCGCCAGCAGCGAGGAGGACGGACCTGGTGAGACCCAGTACTTC. This encodes CASSEEDGPGETQYF.

This clonotype was picked up a small number of times. The chain links TRBV3-1 to TRBJ2-1; possibly TRBD2 for D (6 bases). CDR3 length: 17 amino acids. Germline loops: CDR1 LGHDT, CDR2 YNNKEL (reference sequence). Trimming shortened V by 0 bases and J by 6 bases, and 18 bases separated the two germline ends. CDR3 DNA: TGTGCCAGCAGCCAAGATAGCGGCGCCCTCAAGGGCAATGAGCAGTTCTTC. Its protein is CASSQDSGALKGNEQFF.

This clonotype has ten or more counts. This sequence joins TRBV20-1 and TRBJ2-3, with D perhaps TRBD1 (6 bases). The length of the CDR3 is 13 residues. The germline V gene encodes CDR1 DFQATT and CDR2 SNEGSKA (reference sequence). Trimming took 6 bases from V and 4 from J, leaving 14 bases between them. CDR3 loop: CSASDRFADTQYF. The CDR3 DNA reads as TGCAGTGCCAGCGACAGGTTTGCAGATACGCAGTATTTT.

V gene TRBV5-4 combines with J gene TRBJ2-7; 9 bases are a match to TRBD1. The CDR3 runs 12 residues. Germline CDR1 reads SGHNT; CDR2 reads YYREEE (reference sequence). Trimming cost V 10 bases and J 3 bases; bases outside gene matches: 5. The CDR3 coding sequence is TGTGCCTTACGGACAGGGGTCTACGAGCAGTACTTC. This translates into CALRTGVYEQYF.

This clonotype has more than one count but fewer than ten. This chain connects TRBV27 to TRBJ2-7; no definite D call. Deletions cut 2 bases from V and 9 bases from J, with 17 bases between. The CDR3 loop spans 14 amino acids. Germline-derived CDR1 and CDR2 are MNHEY and SMNVEV (reference sequence). The CDR3 sequence is CASSLGQAYAAQYF. DNA of the CDR3: TGTGCCAGCAGTTTAGGGCAGGCCTACGCCGCGCAGTACTTC.